This T cell receptor beta chain was documented in a study of OX40 agonist ivuxolimab in advanced cancers. At the level of the study: The diagnoses of dose-escalation patients were hepatocellular carcinoma, melanoma, renal cell or head and neck cancer. General observations from the study: CD8+ T cells showed, on average, more clonal expansion than CD4+ cells.

Assay used: immunoSEQ multiplex PCR; TCRdb lists only in-frame clones, some missing. The sample holds about 17,000 clones; 85% to 90% are singletons and the top ten take less than 75%. In regard to this clone: Its specificity is unknown.

Per the germline V gene, CDR1 is LGHNA and CDR2 is YSLEER. The V segment lost 0 bases and the J segment 6 bases; nucleotides outside the gene matches: 7. The CDR3 contains 16 residues. The clonotype originates from an adult with an advanced solid tumor such as melanoma, head and neck, liver or kidney cancer. The rearrangement joins TRBV4-3 to TRBJ2-2, with 7 bases identical to TRBD2. The sample in question was CD4+ or CD8+ T cells sorted from blood, obtained in a trial of the OX40 agonist ivuxolimab. CDR3 residues: CASSQDKRGVAGELFF. The DNA of the CDR3 is TGCGCCAGCAGCCAAGATAAACGGGGGGTCGCCGGGGAGCTGTTTTTT.